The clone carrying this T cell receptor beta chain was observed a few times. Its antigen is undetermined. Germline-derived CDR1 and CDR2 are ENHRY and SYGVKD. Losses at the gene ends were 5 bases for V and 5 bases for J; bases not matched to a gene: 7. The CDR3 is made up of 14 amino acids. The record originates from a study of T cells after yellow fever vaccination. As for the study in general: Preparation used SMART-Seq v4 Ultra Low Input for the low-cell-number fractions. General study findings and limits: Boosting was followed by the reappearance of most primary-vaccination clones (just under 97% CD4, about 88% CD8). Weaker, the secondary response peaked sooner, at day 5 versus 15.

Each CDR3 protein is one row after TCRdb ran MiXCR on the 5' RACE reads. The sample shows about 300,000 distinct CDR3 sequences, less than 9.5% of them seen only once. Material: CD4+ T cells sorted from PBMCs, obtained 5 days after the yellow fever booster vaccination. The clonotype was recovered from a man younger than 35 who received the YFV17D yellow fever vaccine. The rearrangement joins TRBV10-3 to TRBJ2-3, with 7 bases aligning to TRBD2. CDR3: CAISWGGDGDTQYF. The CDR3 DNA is TGTGCCATCAGTTGGGGGGGGGATGGAGATACGCAGTATTTT.